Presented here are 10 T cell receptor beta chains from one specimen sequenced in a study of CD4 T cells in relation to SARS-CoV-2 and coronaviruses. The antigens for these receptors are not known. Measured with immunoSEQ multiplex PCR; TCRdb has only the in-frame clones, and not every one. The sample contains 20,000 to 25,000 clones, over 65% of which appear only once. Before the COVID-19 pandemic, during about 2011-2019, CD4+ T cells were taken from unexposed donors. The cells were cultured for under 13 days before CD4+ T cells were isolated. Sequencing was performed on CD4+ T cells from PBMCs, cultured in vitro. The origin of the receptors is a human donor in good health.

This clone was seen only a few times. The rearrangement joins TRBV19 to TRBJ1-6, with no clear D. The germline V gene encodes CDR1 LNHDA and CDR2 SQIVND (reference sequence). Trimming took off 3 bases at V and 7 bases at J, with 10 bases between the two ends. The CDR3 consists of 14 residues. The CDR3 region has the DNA TGTGCCAGTAGTATGGACTACAACAATTCACCCCTCCACTTT. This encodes CASSMDYNNSPLHF.

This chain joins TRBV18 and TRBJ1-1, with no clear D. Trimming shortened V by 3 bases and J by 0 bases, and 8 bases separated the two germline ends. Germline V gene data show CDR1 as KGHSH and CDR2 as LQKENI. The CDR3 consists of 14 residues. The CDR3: CASSPSGMNTEAFF. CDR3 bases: TGTGCCAGCTCACCCAGTGGGATGAACACTGAAGCTTTCTTT.

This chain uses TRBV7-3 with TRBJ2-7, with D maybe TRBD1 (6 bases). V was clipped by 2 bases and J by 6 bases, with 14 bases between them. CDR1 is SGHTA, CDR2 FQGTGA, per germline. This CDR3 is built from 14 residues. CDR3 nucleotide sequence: TGTGCCAGCAGCTTATTGGGGGCTGGGGGCGAGCAGTACTTC. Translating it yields CASSLLGAGGEQYF.

Here the CDR3 reads CASSPGQGAVYEQYF. CDR3 nucleotides: TGTGCCAGCAGCCCAGGGCAGGGGGCTGTGTACGAGCAGTACTTC. The V and J genes are TRBV11-3 and TRBJ2-7; 8 bases agree with TRBD1. V was clipped by 5 bases and J by 4 bases; unmatched bases: 10. The CDR3 has 15 amino acids. In germline, CDR1 is SGHNT, CDR2 YENEEA.

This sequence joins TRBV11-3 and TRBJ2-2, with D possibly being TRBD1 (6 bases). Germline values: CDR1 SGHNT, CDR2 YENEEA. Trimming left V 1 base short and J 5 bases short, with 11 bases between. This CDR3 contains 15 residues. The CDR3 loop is CASSLGGRGTGELFF. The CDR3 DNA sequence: TGTGCCAGCAGCTTAGGGGGGCGCGGAACCGGGGAGCTGTTTTTT.

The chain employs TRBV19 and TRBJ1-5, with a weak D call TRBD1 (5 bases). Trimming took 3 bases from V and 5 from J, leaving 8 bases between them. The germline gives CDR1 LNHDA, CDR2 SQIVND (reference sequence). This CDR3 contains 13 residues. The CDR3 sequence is CASSIQGDQPQHF. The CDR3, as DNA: TGTGCCAGTAGTATTCAGGGTGATCAGCCCCAGCATTTT.

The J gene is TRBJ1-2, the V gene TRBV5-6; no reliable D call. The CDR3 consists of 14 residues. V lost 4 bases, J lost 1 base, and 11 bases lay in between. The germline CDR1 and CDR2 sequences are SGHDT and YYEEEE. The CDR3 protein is CASSPVEINYGYTF. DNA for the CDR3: TGTGCCAGCAGCCCGGTGGAGATTAACTATGGCTACACCTTC.

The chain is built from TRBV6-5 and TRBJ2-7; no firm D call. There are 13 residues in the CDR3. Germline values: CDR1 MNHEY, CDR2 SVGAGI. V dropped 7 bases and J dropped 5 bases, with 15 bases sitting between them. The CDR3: CASKRQTAHEQYF. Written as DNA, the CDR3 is TGTGCCAGCAAGAGGCAGACGGCTCACGAGCAGTACTTC.

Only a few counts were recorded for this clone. The CDR3 here is CASSYRPTGELFF. The CDR3, as DNA: TGCGCCAGCAGCTACCGTCCGACCGGGGAGCTGTTTTTT. The chain employs TRBV5-1 and TRBJ2-2; D uncertain. The V end was cut by 3 bases, the J end by 5 bases, with 8 bases between. Germline V gene data show CDR1 as SGHRS and CDR2 as YFSETQ. There are 13 residues in the CDR3.

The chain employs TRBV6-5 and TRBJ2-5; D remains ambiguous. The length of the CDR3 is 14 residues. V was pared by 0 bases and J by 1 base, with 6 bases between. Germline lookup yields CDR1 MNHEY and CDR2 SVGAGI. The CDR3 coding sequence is TGTGCCAGCAGTTACTCATTCTCCCAAGAGACCCAGTACTTC. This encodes CASSYSFSQETQYF.